The rows below give T cell receptor beta chains drawn from one sample of a study of T cell responses to AZD1222 COVID-19 vaccine. Clones were sequenced by immunoSEQ multiplex PCR, and TCRdb holds only the in-frame ones, with some missing. The sample lists about 110,000 clones; around 91% were seen once. The material sequenced was peripheral blood, taken 28 days after the second AZD1222 dose. Source of these receptors: an adult who received the AZD1222 COVID-19 vaccine. Each CDR3 is given without its conserved first and last residue. The size field is filled for only some rows; it gives once, few, many or a size class.

>TRBV10-3|TRBJ2-3|once
AISESDRGTDTQY
>TRBV7-9|TRBJ1-1|-
ASSLGRGIATEAF
>TRBV7-2|TRBJ1-5|-
ASSHDRENTQPQH
>TRBV25-1|TRBJ2-7|-
ARTGPYEQY
>TRBV11-2|TRBJ2-3|once
ASSSRASASTDTQY
>TRBV14|TRBJ1-1|-
ASSQTGTKAF
>TRBV27|TRBJ2-3|once
ASSLYLGTDNTDTQY
>TRBV5-1|TRBJ1-1|-
ASTIPDPMNTEAF
>TRBV5-1|TRBJ2-7|-
ASSGVSEQY
>TRBV14|TRBJ2-2|-
ASSQRTGGSGELF
>TRBV10-3|TRBJ1-3|-
AISESWGSGNTIY
>TRBV7-9|TRBJ1-2|-
ASPSPYGYT
>TRBV5-4|TRBJ2-2|-
ASSWTSGGRPNTGELF
>TRBV3-1/TRBV3-2|TRBJ1-2|-
ASSRSEDRGRGYT
>TRBV7-2|TRBJ2-3|-
ASSLGIGGDTQY
>TRBV27|TRBJ1-1|-
ASSFRGTNTEAF
>TRBV5-1|TRBJ2-5|once
ASSLEEVFEGTQY
>TRBV2|TRBJ1-2|-
ASSESHLHGYT
>TRBV13|TRBJ2-7|-
ASSATSGGIYEQY
>TRBV6-5|TRBJ2-2|-
ASSYSGGLTGELF
>TRBV7-9|TRBJ1-1|-
ASNHGTKNTEAF
>TRBV7-9|TRBJ1-2|-
ASSSPGQGSVNYGYT
>TRBV21-1|TRBJ2-3|-
ASSKALPTGDPPPSSTDTQY
>TRBV11-2|TRBJ2-1|-
ASSLDKSGGERREQF
>TRBV11-2|TRBJ2-1|-
ASRPLAGGYNEQF
>TRBV5-1|TRBJ2-1|-
ASSFDGSGGARGEQF
>TRBV5-1|TRBJ2-1|-
ASSFPRTGGNNEQF
>TRBV6-5|TRBJ2-1|-
ASSYVGGHSYNEQF
>TRBV4-3|TRBJ2-4|once
ASSQDREGWGKNIQY
>TRBV5-8|TRBJ2-7|-
ASRPLGGGYEQY
>TRBV27|TRBJ1-1|-
ASSLQNMNTEAF
>TRBV12-3/TRBV12-4|TRBJ2-1|few
ASRPPGLKQF
>TRBV12-2|TRBJ1-1|-
ASRPIGRQGERNTEAF
>TRBV25-1|TRBJ1-4|-
ASSPVPGQGNEKLF
>TRBV7-6|TRBJ1-2|-
ASSPYGGPNYGYT
>TRBV4-1|TRBJ1-2|-
ASSQVSTVYQNYGYT
>TRBV6-2/TRBV6-3|TRBJ2-7|-
ASSFDFGSGEQY
>TRBV9|TRBJ2-5|-
ASSAPDDQETQY
>TRBV7-3|TRBJ2-1|-
ASSLSGTNSYNEQF
>TRBV11-1|TRBJ1-1|-
ASSLQGGSTEAF
>TRBV3-1/TRBV3-2|TRBJ2-7|-
ASSQDQGGGRSEQY
>TRBV6-2/TRBV6-3|TRBJ2-2|many
ASSWTDTGELF
>TRBV30|TRBJ1-2|-
AWSVGQAVPYGYT
>TRBV6-5|TRBJ2-5|-
ASSSRVVETQY
>TRBV29-1|TRBJ1-5|-
SVVVTRGDQPQH
>TRBV18|TRBJ2-2|-
ASSEDRAGLGELF
>TRBV9|TRBJ1-3|once
ASSVGRTYGNTIY
>TRBV4-3|TRBJ2-2|-
ASSQDTLPRGNTGELF
>TRBV24-1|TRBJ1-1|-
ATSDLLGRVGTEAF
>TRBV4-3|TRBJ2-2|-
ASSQPGGAIGELF
>TRBV7-2|TRBJ2-3|-
ASSLVGLAEQY
>TRBV6-5|TRBJ1-1|once
ASSLLGGQGQAF
>TRBV11-2|TRBJ1-6|-
ASSLGRRFRSPLH
>TRBV24-1|TRBJ1-2|-
ATSPATETWNGYT
>TRBV7-2|TRBJ2-7|-
ASSVDYASYEQY
>TRBV19|TRBJ1-1|-
ASNYQGGDTEAF
>TRBV2|TRBJ1-6|-
ASSETGEAHSPLH
>TRBV12-3/TRBV12-4|TRBJ1-1|once
ATREGMNTEAF
>TRBV20-1|TRBJ1-5|-
SASLPGQGLTGPQH
>TRBV4-3|TRBJ2-2|-
ASSQGEGFGELF